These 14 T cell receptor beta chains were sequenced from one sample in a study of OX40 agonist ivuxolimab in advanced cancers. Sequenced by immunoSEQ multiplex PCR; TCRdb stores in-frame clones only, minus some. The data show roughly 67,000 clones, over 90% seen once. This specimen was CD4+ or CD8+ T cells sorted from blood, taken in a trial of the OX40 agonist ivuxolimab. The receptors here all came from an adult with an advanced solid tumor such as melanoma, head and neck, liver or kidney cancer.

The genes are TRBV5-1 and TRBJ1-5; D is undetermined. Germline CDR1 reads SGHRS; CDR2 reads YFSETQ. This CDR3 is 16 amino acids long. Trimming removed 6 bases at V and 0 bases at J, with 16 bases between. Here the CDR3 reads CASTPITAYSNQPQHF. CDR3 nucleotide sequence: TGCGCCAGCACCCCAATTACGGCTTATAGCAATCAGCCCCAGCATTTT.

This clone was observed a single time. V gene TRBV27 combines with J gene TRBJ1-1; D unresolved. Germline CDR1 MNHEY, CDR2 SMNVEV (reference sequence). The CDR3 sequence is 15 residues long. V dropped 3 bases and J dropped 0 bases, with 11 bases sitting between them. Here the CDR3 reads CASSFGEGMNTEAFF. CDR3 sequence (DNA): TGTGCCAGCAGTTTTGGCGAGGGCATGAACACTGAAGCTTTCTTT.

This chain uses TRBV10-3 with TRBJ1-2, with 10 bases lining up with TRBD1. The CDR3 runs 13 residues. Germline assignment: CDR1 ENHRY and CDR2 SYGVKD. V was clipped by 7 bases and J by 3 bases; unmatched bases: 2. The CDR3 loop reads CAIIGTGDYGYTF. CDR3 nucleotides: TGTGCCATCATTGGGACAGGGGACTATGGCTACACCTTC.

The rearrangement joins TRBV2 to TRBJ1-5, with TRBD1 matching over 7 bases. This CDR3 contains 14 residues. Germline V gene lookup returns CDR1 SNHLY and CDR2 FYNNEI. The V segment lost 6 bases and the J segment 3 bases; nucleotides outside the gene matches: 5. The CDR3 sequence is CASSPDRDNQPQHF. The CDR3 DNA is TGTGCCAGCAGCCCAGACAGGGACAATCAGCCCCAGCATTTT. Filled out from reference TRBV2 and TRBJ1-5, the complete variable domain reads EPEVTQTPSHQVTQMGQEVILRCVPISNHLYFYWYRQILGQKVEFLVSFYNNEISEKSEIFDDQFSVERPDGSNFTLKIRSTKLEDSAMYFCASSPDRDNQPQHFGDGTRLSIL.

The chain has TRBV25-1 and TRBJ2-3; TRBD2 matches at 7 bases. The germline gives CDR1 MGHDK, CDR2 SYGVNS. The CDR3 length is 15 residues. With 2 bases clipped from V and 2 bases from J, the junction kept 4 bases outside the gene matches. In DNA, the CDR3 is TGTGCCAGCAGTGAACGGGCGGGGGTCACAGATACGCAGTATTTT. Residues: CASSERAGVTDTQYF.

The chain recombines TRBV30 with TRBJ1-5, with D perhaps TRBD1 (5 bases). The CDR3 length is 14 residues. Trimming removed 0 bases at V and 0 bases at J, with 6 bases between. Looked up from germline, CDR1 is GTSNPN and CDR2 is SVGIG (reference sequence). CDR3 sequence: CAWSVDSSNQPQHF. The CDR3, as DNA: TGTGCCTGGAGTGTTGACAGTAGCAATCAGCCCCAGCATTTT.

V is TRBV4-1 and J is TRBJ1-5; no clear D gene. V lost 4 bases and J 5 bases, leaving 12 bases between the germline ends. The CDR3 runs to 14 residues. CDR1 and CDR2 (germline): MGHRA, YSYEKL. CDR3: CASSLGPDDQPQHF. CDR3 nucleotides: TGCGCCAGCAGCCTCGGACCGGACGATCAGCCCCAGCATTTT.

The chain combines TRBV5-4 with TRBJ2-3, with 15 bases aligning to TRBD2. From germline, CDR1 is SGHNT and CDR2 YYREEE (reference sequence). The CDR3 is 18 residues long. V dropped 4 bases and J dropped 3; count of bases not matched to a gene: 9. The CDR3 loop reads CASSTGTSGRRGTDTQYF. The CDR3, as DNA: TGTGCCAGCAGCACCGGGACTAGCGGGAGGAGGGGAACAGATACGCAGTATTTT.

Here the CDR3 reads CASSSTDRGSEKLFF. The CDR3 bases are TGTGCCAGCAGCTCTACGGACAGGGGAAGCGAAAAACTGTTTTTT. V is TRBV5-4 and J is TRBJ1-4, with 9 bases that match TRBD1. CDR1 SGHNT and CDR2 YYREEE come from the germline V gene (reference sequence). CDR3 length: 15 residues. V shed 3 bases and J 8 bases; nucleotides not matched to a gene: 8.

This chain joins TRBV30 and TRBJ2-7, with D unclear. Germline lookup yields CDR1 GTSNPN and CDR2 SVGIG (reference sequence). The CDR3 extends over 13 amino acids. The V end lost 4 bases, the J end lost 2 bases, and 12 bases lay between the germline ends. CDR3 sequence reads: CAWNPSGAYEQYF. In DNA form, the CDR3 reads TGTGCCTGGAATCCTAGTGGAGCCTACGAGCAGTACTTC.

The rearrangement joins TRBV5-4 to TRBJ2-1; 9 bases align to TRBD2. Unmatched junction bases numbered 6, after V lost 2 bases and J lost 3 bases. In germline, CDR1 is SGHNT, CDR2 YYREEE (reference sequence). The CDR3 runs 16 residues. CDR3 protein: CASSLAGGYLYNEQFF. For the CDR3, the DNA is TGTGCCAGCAGCTTAGCGGGGGGCTACCTCTACAATGAGCAGTTCTTC.

The CDR3, as DNA: TGTGCCAGCAGTAACCGGACAGCCTTGAACACCGGGGAGCTGTTTTTT. It is translated as CASSNRTALNTGELFF. This rearrangement joins TRBV27 to TRBJ2-2; tentative D call: TRBD1 (6 bases). The CDR3 has 16 residues. The V gene lost 5 bases and the J gene lost 1 base, with 14 bases spanning the gap. Germline CDR1 is MNHEY and CDR2 is SMNVEV (reference sequence).

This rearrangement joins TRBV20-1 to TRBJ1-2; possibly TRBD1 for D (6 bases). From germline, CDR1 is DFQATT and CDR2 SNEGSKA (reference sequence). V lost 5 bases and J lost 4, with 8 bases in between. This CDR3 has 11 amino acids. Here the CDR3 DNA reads TGCAGTGCTTTGACAGGCTATGGCTACACCTTC. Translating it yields CSALTGYGYTF.

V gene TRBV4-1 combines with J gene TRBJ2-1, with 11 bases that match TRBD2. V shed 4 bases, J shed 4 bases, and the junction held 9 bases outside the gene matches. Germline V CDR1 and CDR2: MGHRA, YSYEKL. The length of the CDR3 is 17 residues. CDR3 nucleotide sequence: TGCGCCAGCAGCCCCCGACTAGCGGGGAATATATACAATGAGCAGTTCTTC. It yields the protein CASSPRLAGNIYNEQFF.